The 2 T cell receptor beta chains below all came from one sample that was sequenced in a study of molecular identifiers for immune sequencing clone quantification. In TCRdb, the PCR reads were re-called with MiXCR into one record per CDR3 protein. The sample lists 20,000 or so distinct CDR3 sequences, about a fifth occurring once. Sequencing input: naive CD8+ T cells from blood, with Jurkat cell RNA spiked in. The subset here: FACS-sorted CD8+CD4-CCR7+CD45RA+ naive T cells. The receptors shown here come from a human donor in good health. Some libraries in this study had Jurkat cell RNA spiked in.

In its sample, this clonotype was seen many times. The chain has TRBV4-3 and TRBJ2-6, with D perhaps TRBD1 or TRBD2 (6 bases each). Germline CDR1 reads LGHNA; CDR2 reads YSLEER. Deletions cut 0 bases from V and 2 bases from J, with 17 bases between. This CDR3 contains 19 residues. The CDR3 nucleotides read TGCGCCAGCAGCCAAGAAACTGGGCTAGGGGGGCCTGGGGCCAACGTCCTGACTTTC. It encodes CASSQETGLGGPGANVLTF.

Many counts were recorded for this clonotype. This chain uses TRBV27 with TRBJ1-2; D call uncertain. The length of the CDR3 is 14 residues. Germline CDR1 is MNHEY and CDR2 is SMNVEV (reference sequence). V was trimmed by 6 bases and J by 0 bases, leaving 11 bases between them. DNA of the CDR3: TGTGCCAGCAGCCCCCGGGGAGCTAACTATGGCTACACCTTC. The encoded protein is CASSPRGANYGYTF.